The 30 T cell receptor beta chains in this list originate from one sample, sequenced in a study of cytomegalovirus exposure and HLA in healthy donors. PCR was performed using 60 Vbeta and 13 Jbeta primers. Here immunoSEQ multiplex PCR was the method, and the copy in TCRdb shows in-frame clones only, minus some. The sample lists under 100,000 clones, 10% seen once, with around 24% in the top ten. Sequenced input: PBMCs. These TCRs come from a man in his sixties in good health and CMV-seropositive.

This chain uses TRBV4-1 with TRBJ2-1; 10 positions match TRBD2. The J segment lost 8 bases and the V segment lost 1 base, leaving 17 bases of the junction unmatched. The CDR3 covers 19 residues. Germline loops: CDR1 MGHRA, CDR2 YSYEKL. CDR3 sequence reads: CASSQVGPGRTSGLYEQFF. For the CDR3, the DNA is TGCGCCAGCAGCCAAGTCGGGCCCGGACGGACTAGCGGACTCTATGAGCAGTTCTTC.

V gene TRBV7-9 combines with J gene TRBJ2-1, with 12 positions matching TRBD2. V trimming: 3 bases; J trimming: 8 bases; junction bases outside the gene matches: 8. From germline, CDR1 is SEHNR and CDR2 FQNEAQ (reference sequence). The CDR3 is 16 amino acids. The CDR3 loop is CASSFLRTSGNDEQFF. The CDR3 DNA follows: TGTGCCAGCAGCTTCCTCCGGACTAGCGGGAATGATGAGCAGTTCTTC.

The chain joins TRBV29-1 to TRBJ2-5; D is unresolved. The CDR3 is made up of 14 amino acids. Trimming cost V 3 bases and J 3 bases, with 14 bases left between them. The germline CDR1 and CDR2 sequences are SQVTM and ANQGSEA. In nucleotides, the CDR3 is TGCAGCGTTGATCGAGCGACTCTAAAAGAGACCCAGTACTTC. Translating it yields CSVDRATLKETQYF.

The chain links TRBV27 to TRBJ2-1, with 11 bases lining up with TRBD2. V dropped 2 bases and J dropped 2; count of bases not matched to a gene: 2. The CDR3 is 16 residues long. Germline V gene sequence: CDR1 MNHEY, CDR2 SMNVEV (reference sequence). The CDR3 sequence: CASSLALAGAYNEQFF. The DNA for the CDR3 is TGTGCCAGCAGTTTAGCACTAGCGGGAGCCTACAATGAGCAGTTCTTC.

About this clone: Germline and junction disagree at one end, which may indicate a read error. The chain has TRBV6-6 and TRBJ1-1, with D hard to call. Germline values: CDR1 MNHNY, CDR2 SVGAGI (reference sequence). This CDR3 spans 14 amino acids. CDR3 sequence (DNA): TGTGCCAGCAGTTCCCACAAGGAGAAAACTGAACCTTTCTTT. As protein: CASSSHKEKTEPFF.

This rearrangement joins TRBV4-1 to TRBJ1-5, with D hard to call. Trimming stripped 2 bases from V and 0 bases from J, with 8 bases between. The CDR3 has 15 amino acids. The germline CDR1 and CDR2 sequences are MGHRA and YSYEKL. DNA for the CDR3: TGCGCCAGCAGCCAATTCCGGGATAGCAATCAGCCCCAGCATTTT. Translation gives CASSQFRDSNQPQHF.

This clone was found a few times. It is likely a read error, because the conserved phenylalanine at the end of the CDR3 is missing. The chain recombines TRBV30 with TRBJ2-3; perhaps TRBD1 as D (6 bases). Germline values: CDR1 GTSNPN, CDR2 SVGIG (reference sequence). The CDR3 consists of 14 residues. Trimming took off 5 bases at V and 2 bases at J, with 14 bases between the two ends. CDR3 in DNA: TGTGCCTGGGAGAGAAGGGGGAACACAGATACGCAGTATGTT. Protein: CAWERRGNTDTQYV.

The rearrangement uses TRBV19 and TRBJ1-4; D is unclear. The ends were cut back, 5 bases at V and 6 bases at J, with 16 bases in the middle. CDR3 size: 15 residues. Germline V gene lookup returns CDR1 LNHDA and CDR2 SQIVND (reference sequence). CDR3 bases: TGTGCCAGTAGTCCCTCGGCGTGGGGAGATGAAAAACTGTTTTTT. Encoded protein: CASSPSAWGDEKLFF. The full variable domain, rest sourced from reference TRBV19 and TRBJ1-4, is DGGITQSPKYLFRKEGQNVTLSCEQNLNHDAMYWYRQDPGQGLRLIYYSQIVNDFQKGDIAEGYSVSREKKESFPLTVTSAQKNPTAFYLCASSPSAWGDEKLFFGSGTQLSVL.

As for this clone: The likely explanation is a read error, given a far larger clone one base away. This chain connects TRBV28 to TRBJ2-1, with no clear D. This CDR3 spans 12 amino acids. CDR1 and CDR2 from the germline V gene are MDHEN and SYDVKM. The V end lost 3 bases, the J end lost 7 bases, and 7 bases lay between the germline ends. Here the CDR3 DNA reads TGTGCCAGCAGTTTGTGGAGAAATGAGCAGTTCTTC. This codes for CASSLWRNEQFF.

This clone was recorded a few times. The CDR3 nucleotides are TGTGCCAGCAGCTCCCGGGTCGATCCCTACGAGCAGTACTTC. It encodes CASSSRVDPYEQYF. J is TRBJ2-7 and V is TRBV11-1; no reliable D call. Trimming removed 4 bases at V and 2 bases at J, with 12 bases between. The germline V gene has CDR1 SGHAT and CDR2 FQDESV (reference sequence). The CDR3 extends over 14 amino acids.

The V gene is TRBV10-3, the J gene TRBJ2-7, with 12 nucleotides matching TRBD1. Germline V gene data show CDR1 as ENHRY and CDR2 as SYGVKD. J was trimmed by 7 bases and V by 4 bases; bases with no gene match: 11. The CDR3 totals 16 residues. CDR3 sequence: CAISAGPGQGAEEQYF. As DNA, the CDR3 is TGTGCCATCAGTGCCGGACCGGGACAGGGGGCGGAAGAGCAGTACTTC.

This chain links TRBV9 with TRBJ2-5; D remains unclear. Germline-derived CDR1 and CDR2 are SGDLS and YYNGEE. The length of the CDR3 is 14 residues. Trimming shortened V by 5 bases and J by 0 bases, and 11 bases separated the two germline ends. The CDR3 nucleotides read TGTGCCAGCAGTGAAGACGGGTACCAAGAGACCCAGTACTTC. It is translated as CASSEDGYQETQYF.

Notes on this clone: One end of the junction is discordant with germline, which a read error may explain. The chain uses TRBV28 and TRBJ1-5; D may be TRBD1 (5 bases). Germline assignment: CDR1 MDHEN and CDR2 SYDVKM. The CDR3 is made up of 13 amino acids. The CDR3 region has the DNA TGTGCCAGCGGTTTGGAGGGGAATCAGCCCCAGCATTTT. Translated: CASGLEGNQPQHF.

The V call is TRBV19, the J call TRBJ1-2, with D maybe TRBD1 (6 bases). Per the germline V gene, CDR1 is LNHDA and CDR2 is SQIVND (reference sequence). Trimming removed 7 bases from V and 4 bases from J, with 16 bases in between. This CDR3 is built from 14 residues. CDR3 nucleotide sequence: TGTGCCAGTACTCCAACAGGGAACCGCTATGGCTACACCTTC. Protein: CASTPTGNRYGYTF.

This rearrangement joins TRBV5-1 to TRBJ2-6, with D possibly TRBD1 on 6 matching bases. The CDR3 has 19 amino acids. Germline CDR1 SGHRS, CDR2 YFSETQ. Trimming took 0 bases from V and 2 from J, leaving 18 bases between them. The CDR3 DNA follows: TGCGCCAGCAGCTTGGCCGTGAGACAGGATTTCCCTGGGGCCAACGTCCTGACTTTC. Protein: CASSLAVRQDFPGANVLTF.

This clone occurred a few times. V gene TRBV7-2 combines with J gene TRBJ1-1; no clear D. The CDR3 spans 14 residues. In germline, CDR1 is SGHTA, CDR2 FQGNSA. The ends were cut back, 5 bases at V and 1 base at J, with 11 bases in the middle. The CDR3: CASSPSRTNTEAFF. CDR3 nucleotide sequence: TGTGCCAGCAGCCCAAGTAGAACGAACACTGAAGCTTTCTTT.

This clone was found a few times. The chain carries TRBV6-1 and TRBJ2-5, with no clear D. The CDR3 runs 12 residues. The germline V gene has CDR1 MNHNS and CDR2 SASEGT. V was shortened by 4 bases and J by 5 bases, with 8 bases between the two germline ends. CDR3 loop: CASSGVEETQYF. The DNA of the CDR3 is TGTGCCAGCAGTGGGGTGGAGGAGACCCAGTACTTC.

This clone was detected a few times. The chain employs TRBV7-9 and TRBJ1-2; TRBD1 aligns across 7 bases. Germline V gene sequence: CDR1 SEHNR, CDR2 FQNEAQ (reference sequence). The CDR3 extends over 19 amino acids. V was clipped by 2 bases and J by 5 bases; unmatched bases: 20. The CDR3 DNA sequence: TGTGCCAGCAGCTTAAAAAGGGGGGACAGCCCTAGCGAGTTATATGGCTACACCTTC. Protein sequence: CASSLKRGDSPSELYGYTF.

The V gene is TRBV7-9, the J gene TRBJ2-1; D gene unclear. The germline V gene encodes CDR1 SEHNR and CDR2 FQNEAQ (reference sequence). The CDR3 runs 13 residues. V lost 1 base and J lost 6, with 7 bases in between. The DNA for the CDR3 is TGTGCCAGCAGCTTAGATGGCTTCAATGAGCAGTTCTTC. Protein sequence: CASSLDGFNEQFF.

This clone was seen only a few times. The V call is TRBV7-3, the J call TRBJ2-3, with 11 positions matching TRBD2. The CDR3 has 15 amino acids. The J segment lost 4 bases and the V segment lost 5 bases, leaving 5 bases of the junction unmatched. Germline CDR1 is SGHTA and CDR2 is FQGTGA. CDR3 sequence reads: CASSPGLAGADTQYF. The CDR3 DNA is TGTGCCAGCAGCCCCGGACTAGCGGGTGCAGATACGCAGTATTTT.

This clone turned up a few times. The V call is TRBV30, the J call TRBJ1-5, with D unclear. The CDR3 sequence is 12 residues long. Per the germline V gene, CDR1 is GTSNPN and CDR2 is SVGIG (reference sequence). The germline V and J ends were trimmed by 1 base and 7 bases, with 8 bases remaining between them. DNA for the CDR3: TGTGCCTGGAGTGGCGGAAACCAGCCCCAGCATTTT. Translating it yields CAWSGGNQPQHF.

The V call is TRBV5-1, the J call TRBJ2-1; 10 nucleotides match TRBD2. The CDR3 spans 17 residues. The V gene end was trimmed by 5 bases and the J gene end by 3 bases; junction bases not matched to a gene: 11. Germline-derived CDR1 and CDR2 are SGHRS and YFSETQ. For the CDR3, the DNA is TGCGCCAGCAGTTGGGCGCTAGCGGGGGACCTCTACAATGAGCAGTTCTTC. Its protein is CASSWALAGDLYNEQFF.

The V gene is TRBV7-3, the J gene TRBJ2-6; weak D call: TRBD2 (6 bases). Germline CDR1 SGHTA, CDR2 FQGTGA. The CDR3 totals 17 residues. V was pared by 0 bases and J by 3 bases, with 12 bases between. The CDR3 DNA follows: TGTGCCAGCAGCTTAACAGGGACTCGAAGTGGGGCCAACGTCCTGACTTTC. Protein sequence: CASSLTGTRSGANVLTF.

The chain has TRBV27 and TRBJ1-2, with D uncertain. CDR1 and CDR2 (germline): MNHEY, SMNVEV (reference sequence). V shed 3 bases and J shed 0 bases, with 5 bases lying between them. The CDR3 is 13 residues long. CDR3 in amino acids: CASSFSSNYGYTF. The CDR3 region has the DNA TGTGCCAGCAGTTTTTCCTCTAACTATGGCTACACCTTC.

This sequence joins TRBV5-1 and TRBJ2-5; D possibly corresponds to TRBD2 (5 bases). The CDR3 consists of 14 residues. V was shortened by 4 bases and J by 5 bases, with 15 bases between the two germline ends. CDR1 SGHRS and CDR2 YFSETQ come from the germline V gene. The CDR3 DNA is TGCGCCAGCAGCAAGGGTGCACTAGAGGAGACCCAGTACTTC. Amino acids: CASSKGALEETQYF.

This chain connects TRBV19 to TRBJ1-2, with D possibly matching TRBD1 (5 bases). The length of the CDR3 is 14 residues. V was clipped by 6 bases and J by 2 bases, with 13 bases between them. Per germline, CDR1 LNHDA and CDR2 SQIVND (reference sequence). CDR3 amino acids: CASRRQGPNYGYTF. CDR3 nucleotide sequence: TGTGCCAGTAGGCGGCAGGGCCCCAACTATGGCTACACCTTC. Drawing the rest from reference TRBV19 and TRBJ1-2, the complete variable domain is DGGITQSPKYLFRKEGQNVTLSCEQNLNHDAMYWYRQDPGQGLRLIYYSQIVNDFQKGDIAEGYSVSREKKESFPLTVTSAQKNPTAFYLCASRRQGPNYGYTFGSGTRLTVV.

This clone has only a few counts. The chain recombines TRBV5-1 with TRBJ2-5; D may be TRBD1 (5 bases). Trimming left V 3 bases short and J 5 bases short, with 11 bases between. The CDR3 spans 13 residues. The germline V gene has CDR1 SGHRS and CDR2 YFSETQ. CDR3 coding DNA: TGCGCCAGCAGCTCCCAGGGTGGCGAGACCCAGTACTTC. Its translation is CASSSQGGETQYF.

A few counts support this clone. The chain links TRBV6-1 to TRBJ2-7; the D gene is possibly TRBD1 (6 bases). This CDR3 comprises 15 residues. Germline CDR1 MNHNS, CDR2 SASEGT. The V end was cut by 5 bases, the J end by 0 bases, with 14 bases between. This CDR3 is CASSSRQVSSYEQYV. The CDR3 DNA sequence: TGTGCCAGCAGTTCACGACAGGTCAGCTCCTACGAGCAGTACGTC.

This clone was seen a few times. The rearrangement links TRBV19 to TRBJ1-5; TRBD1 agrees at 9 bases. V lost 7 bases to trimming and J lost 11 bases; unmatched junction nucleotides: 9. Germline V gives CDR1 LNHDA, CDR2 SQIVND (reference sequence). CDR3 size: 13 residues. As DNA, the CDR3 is TGTGCCAGTATGGGACAGGGACCCCCGGCCCAGCATTTT. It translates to CASMGQGPPAQHF. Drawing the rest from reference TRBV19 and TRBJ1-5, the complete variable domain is DGGITQSPKYLFRKEGQNVTLSCEQNLNHDAMYWYRQDPGQGLRLIYYSQIVNDFQKGDIAEGYSVSREKKESFPLTVTSAQKNPTAFYLCASMGQGPPAQHFGDGTRLSIL.

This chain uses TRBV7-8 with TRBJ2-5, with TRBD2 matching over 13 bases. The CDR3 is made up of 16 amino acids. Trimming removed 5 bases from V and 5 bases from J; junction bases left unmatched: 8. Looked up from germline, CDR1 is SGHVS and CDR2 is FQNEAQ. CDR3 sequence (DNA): TGTGCCAGCAGCAAAACTAGCGGGGGGGCCCATGAGACCCAGTACTTC. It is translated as CASSKTSGGAHETQYF.